The TCR beta chain under discussion was sequenced for a study of blood T cells in healthy people across ages. Whole-study findings and limits: The donors' CMV status was not determined, possibly confounding changes in expanded clonotypes.

A few counts support this clonotype. Antigen specificity is unknown. PCR was performed a second time for about 7 to 12 cycles using a sample-barcoded 5' primer and a J-beta primer mix. Unique molecular identifiers of 12 random nucleotides labeled each cDNA. TCRdb fed the 5' RACE reads into MiXCR, producing one record per CDR3 protein. The data contain more than 900,000 distinct CDR3 sequences, roughly a quarter of them singletons. The CDR3 extends over 13 amino acids. V was shortened by 2 bases and J by 7 bases, with 12 bases between the two germline ends. The V gene's germline CDR1 is SGHDT and CDR2 YYEEEE. These data are also associated with another study on T cells of mothers and their children.

The source of this sequence is a girl aged 2 to 10 in good health. The J gene is TRBJ1-1, the V gene TRBV5-6, with a weak D call TRBD1 (6 bases). What was sequenced was blood. The CDR3 is CASSLSQGLEAFF. CDR3 nucleotides: TGTGCCAGCAGCTTATCACAGGGCCTTGAAGCTTTCTTT.